This T cell receptor beta chain was documented in a study of T cells after yellow fever vaccination. Via MiXCR, TCRdb re-called the 5' RACE reads, giving one row per CDR3 protein. The sample lists under 250,000 distinct CDR3 sequences; less than 8.5% were seen once. The CDR3 has 14 residues. Germline V gene data show CDR1 as LNHNV and CDR2 as YYDKDF (reference sequence). The V gene lost 0 bases and the J gene lost 6 bases, with 12 bases spanning the gap. This sequence joins TRBV15 and TRBJ2-7, with D tentatively TRBD2 (5 bases). Specimen: CD4+ T cells sorted from PBMCs, collected 15 days after the yellow fever booster vaccination. The source is a young man who received the YFV17D yellow fever vaccine. CDR3 coding DNA: TGTGCCACCAGCAGAGATTCCCCGGGGTCCGAGCAGTACTTC. Amino acid sequence: CATSRDSPGSEQYF.